This T cell receptor (beta chain) was recorded in a study of blood T cell repertoires in COVID-19. The overall study: Italy, Spain and the United States were the sources of the convalescent and acute COVID-19 samples.

Germline CDR1 SGHTA, CDR2 FQGNSA. V was pared by 1 base and J by 3 bases, with 12 bases between. The CDR3 runs 15 residues. Method: immunoSEQ multiplex PCR; TCRdb's copy keeps in-frame clones and lacks some. The sample has 300,000 to 400,000 clones; 70% to 90% are singletons. This clonotype was obtained from a woman between 18 and 29 years old who had recovered from COVID-19. Sequenced: PBMCs or T cells enriched from blood (not recorded which). The chain carries TRBV7-2 and TRBJ1-2; tentative D call: TRBD1 (6 bases). The CDR3 region is CASSLGRGLDYGYTF. CDR3 nucleotide sequence: TGTGCCAGCAGCTTAGGCAGGGGTCTAGACTATGGCTACACCTTC.